Following are 30 T cell receptor beta chains from one sample sequenced in a study of siplizumab effects on memory and regulatory T cells. The method was immunoSEQ multiplex PCR; TCRdb's version includes in-frame clones alone and lacks a portion of them. The sample shows some 81,000 clones, more than 85% of them seen only once. The sequenced material came from CD8+ T cells sorted from blood. Receptor source: a human donor in good health.

The chain has TRBV11-2 and TRBJ1-2, with D maybe TRBD1 (5 bases). Per germline, CDR1 SGHAT and CDR2 FQNNGV. V dropped 1 base and J dropped 3 bases, with 9 bases sitting between them. The CDR3 runs to 14 residues. CDR3 amino acids: CASSLGGTHYGYTF. In nucleotides, the CDR3 is TGTGCCAGCAGCTTAGGTGGGACCCACTATGGCTACACCTTC. The full variable domain, rest sourced from reference TRBV11-2 and TRBJ1-2, is EAGVAQSPRYKIIEKRQSVAFWCNPISGHATLYWYQQILGQGPKLLIQFQNNGVVDDSQLPKDRFSAERLKGVDSTLKIQPAKLEDSAVYLCASSLGGTHYGYTFGSGTRLTVV.

This chain connects TRBV29-1 to TRBJ2-3, with 9 bases that match TRBD2. The CDR3 length is 14 residues. The V segment lost 4 bases and the J segment 0 bases; nucleotides outside the gene matches: 2. From germline, CDR1 is SQVTM and CDR2 ANQGSEA. In nucleotides, the CDR3 is TGCAGCGTTGTTACTAGCGGGAGCACAGATACGCAGTATTTT. Translated: CSVVTSGSTDTQYF.

CDR3 nucleotides: TGCAGCGTCGGGGAGACAGACTCCTACGAGCAGTACTTC. This sequence encodes CSVGETDSYEQYF. This chain uses TRBV29-1 with TRBJ2-7, with D possibly being TRBD1 or TRBD2 (5 bases each). The CDR3 loop spans 13 amino acids. With 6 bases removed from V and 0 bases from J, the gap between germline ends came to 12 bases. Germline values: CDR1 SQVTM, CDR2 ANQGSEA.

This clone has just one count. V gene TRBV6-6 combines with J gene TRBJ2-1, with D possibly being TRBD1 or TRBD2 (5 bases each). The germline gives CDR1 MNHNY, CDR2 SVGAGI (reference sequence). Trimming left V 2 bases short and J 1 base short, with 6 bases between. The CDR3 has 14 residues. The CDR3 sequence is CASSYEGSYNEQFF. CDR3 nucleotide sequence: TGTGCCAGCAGTTACGAGGGGTCCTACAATGAGCAGTTCTTC.

This chain uses TRBV19 with TRBJ2-1; a weak D match, TRBD1 (5 bases). The CDR3 totals 13 residues. CDR1 and CDR2 (germline): LNHDA, SQIVND (reference sequence). The V and J ends lost 4 bases and 8 bases respectively, with 12 bases between them. CDR3 coding DNA: TGTGCCAGTAGTAGTCCAGGGAAACATGAGCAGTTCTTC. Protein: CASSSPGKHEQFF.

This clone was picked up one time. The rearrangement links TRBV11-2 to TRBJ2-7; 11 bases align to TRBD2. V shed 8 bases and J 7 bases; nucleotides not matched to a gene: 13. The CDR3 spans 15 residues. CDR1 is SGHAT, CDR2 FQNNGV, per germline. CDR3 in amino acids: CASGLAGGRSREQYF. The DNA for the CDR3 is TGTGCCAGCGGGCTAGCGGGAGGCAGGTCGCGGGAGCAGTACTTC.

The chain recombines TRBV5-4 with TRBJ2-7; D unresolved. This CDR3 region has 14 residues. Germline V CDR1 and CDR2: SGHNT, YYREEE (reference sequence). V was clipped by 3 bases and J by 2 bases, with 12 bases between them. CDR3 nucleotide sequence: TGTGCCAGCAGCTGGGCCGGGCTGGCCTACGAGCAGTACTTC. It encodes CASSWAGLAYEQYF. The entire variable domain, with the rest obtained from reference TRBV5-4 and TRBJ2-7, is as follows: ETGVTQSPTHLIKTRGQQVTLRCSSQSGHNTVSWYQQALGQGPQFIFQYYREEENGRGNFPPRFSGLQFPNYSSELNVNALELDDSALYLCASSWAGLAYEQYFGPGTRLTVT.

The chain has TRBV5-6 and TRBJ2-1; 12 bases fit TRBD2. The V segment lost 0 bases and the J segment 8 bases; nucleotides outside the gene matches: 3. The CDR3 extends over 15 amino acids. Germline assignment: CDR1 SGHDT and CDR2 YYEEEE. The CDR3 DNA reads as TGTGCCAGCAGCTTGGGACTAGCGGGAGAATATGAGCAGTTCTTC. Translating it yields CASSLGLAGEYEQFF. Looking up the rest from reference TRBV5-6 and TRBJ2-1 gives the full variable domain: DAGVTQSPTHLIKTRGQQVTLRCSPKSGHDTVSWYQQALGQGPQFIFQYYEEEERQRGNFPDRFSGHQFPNYSSELNVNALLLGDSALYLCASSLGLAGEYEQFFGPGTRLTVL.

V usage is TRBV27 and J usage is TRBJ2-3; 9 bases line up with TRBD2. V dropped 5 bases and J dropped 1; count of bases not matched to a gene: 10. The CDR3 totals 17 residues. Looked up from germline, CDR1 is MNHEY and CDR2 is SMNVEV (reference sequence). The CDR3 loop is CASSPLIEREGTDTQYF. DNA for the CDR3: TGTGCCAGCAGTCCACTAATAGAGCGGGAGGGCACAGATACGCAGTATTTT.

The chain has TRBV4-1 and TRBJ2-7, with D possibly being TRBD2 (5 bases). Germline CDR1 MGHRA, CDR2 YSYEKL. The CDR3 consists of 16 residues. The V gene lost 1 base and the J gene lost 3 bases, with 16 bases spanning the gap. This CDR3 reads CASSQVGRDHLYEQYF. CDR3 bases: TGCGCCAGCAGCCAAGTGGGGAGAGACCACCTCTACGAGCAGTACTTC.

The chain has TRBV9 and TRBJ2-7, with 7 bases aligning to TRBD1. V lost 3 bases and J lost 3; bases outside the gene matches: 12. Germline V gene sequence: CDR1 SGDLS, CDR2 YYNGEE. The CDR3 spans 16 residues. This CDR3 reads CASSGQDRANYYEQYF. DNA of the CDR3: TGTGCCAGCAGCGGACAAGACAGGGCCAATTACTACGAGCAGTACTTC.

The V gene is TRBV27, the J gene TRBJ2-7, with 7 bases aligning to TRBD2. Germline trimming cut 4 bases from V and 0 bases from J; bases unmatched to any gene: 3. Per the germline V gene, CDR1 is MNHEY and CDR2 is SMNVEV (reference sequence). The CDR3 covers 14 residues. The CDR3 sequence: CASSSSGLSYEQYF. The CDR3 DNA reads as TGTGCCAGCAGTTCTAGCGGCCTCTCCTACGAGCAGTACTTC.

This clone was detected only once. The chain links TRBV7-9 to TRBJ2-7; TRBD2 agrees at 10 bases. Per germline, CDR1 SEHNR and CDR2 FQNEAQ (reference sequence). Trimming removed 4 bases from V and 3 bases from J; junction bases left unmatched: 9. CDR3 length: 16 residues. Written as DNA, the CDR3 is TGTGCCAGCAGCTCCGCCGAAGCGGGAGGGTACTACGAGCAGTACTTC. Amino acids: CASSSAEAGGYYEQYF.

V usage is TRBV12-5 and J usage is TRBJ2-1, with 8 bases lining up with TRBD1. The germline V gene encodes CDR1 LGHNT and CDR2 FRNRAP. The CDR3 sequence is 14 residues long. The junction had 5 bases not matched to a gene; V was cut back by 7 bases and J by 3 bases. The CDR3 protein is CASERTGNYNEQFF. CDR3 coding DNA: TGTGCTAGTGAAAGGACAGGGAACTACAATGAGCAGTTCTTC.

This clone showed up just once. The chain is built from TRBV6-1 and TRBJ2-1, with TRBD1 matching over 8 bases. Trimming took 4 bases from V and 4 from J; bases not matched to a gene: 6. The CDR3 sequence is 15 residues long. Germline CDR1 is MNHNS and CDR2 is SASEGT. The DNA of the CDR3 is TGTGCCAGCAGTGCCGCGGGACAGGTTTACAATGAGCAGTTCTTC. This codes for CASSAAGQVYNEQFF.

The chain combines TRBV19 with TRBJ2-1; TRBD1 agrees at 10 bases. V lost 10 bases to trimming and J lost 5 bases; unmatched junction nucleotides: 8. CDR3 length: 14 amino acids. CDR1 is LNHDA and CDR2 is SQIVND in the germline V gene (reference sequence). The CDR3 region has the DNA TGTGCCACCCATGGGGACAGGGGACACAATGAGCAGTTCTTC. It specifies CATHGDRGHNEQFF.

The chain joins TRBV6-5 to TRBJ2-6; maybe TRBD2 (8 bases). This CDR3 spans 16 amino acids. V was cut by 0 bases and J by 15 bases, with 21 bases left in between. The germline CDR1 and CDR2 sequences are MNHEY and SVGAGI. The CDR3 bases are TGTGCCAGCAGTTACTCGATTAGCGGGACAGCTACGGGCCTGACTTTC. Protein product: CASSYSISGTATGLTF.

The V and J genes are TRBV21-1 and TRBJ2-7; the D call of TRBD2 is as the table states it, not checked on the DNA. TRBV21-1 is designated a pseudogene. This CDR3 spans 14 amino acids. The CDR3 DNA is TGTGCCAGCAGCAAAGCAAAGGGACTAGGCGAGCAGTACTTC. As protein: CASSKAKGLGEQYF.

The V call is TRBV7-2, the J call TRBJ2-1, with D perhaps TRBD2 (6 bases). This CDR3 is built from 16 residues. Germline V gene data show CDR1 as SGHTA and CDR2 as FQGNSA. Trimming took off 3 bases at V and 0 bases at J, with 12 bases between the two ends. CDR3 DNA sequence: TGTGCCAGCAGCTTGCGGGGATACAACTCCTACAATGAGCAGTTCTTC. Translating gives CASSLRGYNSYNEQFF.

The chain combines TRBV6-1 with TRBJ2-1, with 9 positions matching TRBD2. Per germline, CDR1 MNHNS and CDR2 SASEGT. V lost 2 bases and J lost 9; bases outside the gene matches: 8. The CDR3 runs to 15 residues. CDR3 loop: CASSETRGRAVEQFF. In DNA, the CDR3 is TGTGCCAGCAGTGAAACTCGCGGGAGGGCGGTTGAGCAGTTCTTC.

V is TRBV7-9 and J is TRBJ2-1; D is unresolved. Per germline, CDR1 SEHNR and CDR2 FQNEAQ (reference sequence). CDR3 length equals 11 residues. Trimming took off 0 bases at V and 8 bases at J, with 2 bases between the two ends. This chain's CDR3 is CASSLADEQFF. DNA for the CDR3: TGTGCCAGCAGCTTAGCGGATGAGCAGTTCTTC.

The V and J genes are TRBV2 and TRBJ2-5; TRBD1 matches 8 bases. Germline V gives CDR1 SNHLY, CDR2 FYNNEI. CDR3 length: 14 residues. Trimming at V came to 5 bases and at J to 7 bases, leaving 9 bases not matched to a gene. Here the CDR3 DNA reads TGTGCCAGCAGTCCAGGGGGCGAGGAGGTGACCCAGTACTTC. Its translation: CASSPGGEEVTQYF. Combining the CDR3 with reference TRBV2 and TRBJ2-5 gives the whole variable domain EPEVTQTPSHQVTQMGQEVILRCVPISNHLYFYWYRQILGQKVEFLVSFYNNEISEKSEIFDDQFSVERPDGSNFTLKIRSTKLEDSAMYFCASSPGGEEVTQYFGPGTRLLVL.

The V and J genes are TRBV19 and TRBJ2-7; 8 bases map to TRBD2. V lost 3 bases, J lost 0 bases, and 4 bases stayed unmatched. Germline CDR1 and CDR2: LNHDA and SQIVND (reference sequence). CDR3 length equals 15 residues. CDR3 coding DNA: TGTGCCAGTAGTATCTTTGCGGGGGGCTCCTACGAGCAGTACTTC. It encodes CASSIFAGGSYEQYF. Full variable domain (remainder filled in from reference TRBV19 and TRBJ2-7): DGGITQSPKYLFRKEGQNVTLSCEQNLNHDAMYWYRQDPGQGLRLIYYSQIVNDFQKGDIAEGYSVSREKKESFPLTVTSAQKNPTAFYLCASSIFAGGSYEQYFGPGTRLTVT.

This sequence joins TRBV30 and TRBJ2-2; 7 bases agree with TRBD2. Germline CDR1 reads GTSNPN; CDR2 reads SVGIG (reference sequence). The V segment lost 0 bases and the J segment 2 bases; nucleotides outside the gene matches: 3. This CDR3 comprises 15 residues. Here the CDR3 reads CAWSVGTTNTGELFF. The CDR3 DNA sequence: TGTGCCTGGAGTGTAGGGACTACCAACACCGGGGAGCTGTTTTTT.

This CDR3 reads CASIHPTSGGAEPGGNTIYF. CDR3 coding DNA: TGTGCCAGCATTCACCCAACCAGTGGGGGAGCCGAACCTGGAGGAAACACCATATATTTT. The V and J genes are TRBV2 and TRBJ1-3, with D possibly matching TRBD1 (5 bases). Germline V gene lookup returns CDR1 SNHLY and CDR2 FYNNEI. The CDR3 runs to 20 residues. V was pared by 7 bases and J by 4 bases, with 32 bases between.

The J gene is TRBJ1-3, the V gene TRBV9; D call uncertain. Per the germline V gene, CDR1 is SGDLS and CDR2 is YYNGEE. The V gene lost 4 bases and the J gene lost 8 bases, with 16 bases spanning the gap. This CDR3 comprises 14 residues. CDR3 residues: CASSRTPKLDTIYF. DNA of the CDR3: TGTGCCAGCAGCCGGACCCCTAAGTTGGACACCATATATTTT.

The CDR3 loop is CASSLTNTDTQYF. The CDR3 DNA follows: TGTGCCAGCAGCCTTACTAACACAGATACGCAGTATTTT. This chain links TRBV14 with TRBJ2-3; D is undetermined. The CDR3 extends over 13 amino acids. Looked up from germline, CDR1 is SGHDN and CDR2 is FVKESK. The V and J ends lost 4 bases and 2 bases respectively, with 7 bases between them.

The rearrangement joins TRBV7-2 to TRBJ2-5, with D uncertain. Germline-derived CDR1 and CDR2 are SGHTA and FQGNSA. The CDR3 runs to 17 residues. V gave up 2 bases and J gave up 5 bases, with 21 bases separating them. The CDR3 sequence is CASSLSSYWEGLETQYF. Here the CDR3 DNA reads TGTGCCAGCAGCTTAAGTTCGTACTGGGAAGGGCTGGAGACCCAGTACTTC.

This sequence joins TRBV14 and TRBJ2-1, with D possibly being TRBD1 (5 bases). This CDR3 has 14 amino acids. Trimming took off 3 bases at V and 6 bases at J, with 12 bases between the two ends. Germline lookup yields CDR1 SGHDN and CDR2 FVKESK. The CDR3 protein is CASSHRVWGNEQFF. DNA for the CDR3: TGTGCCAGCAGCCACAGGGTTTGGGGCAATGAGCAGTTCTTC.

The rearrangement uses TRBV29-1 and TRBJ1-3; 7 positions agree with TRBD1. The germline V gene has CDR1 SQVTM and CDR2 ANQGSEA. The V gene end was trimmed by 4 bases and the J gene end by 2 bases; junction bases not matched to a gene: 2. The CDR3 is made up of 13 amino acids. Here the CDR3 DNA reads TGCAGCGTTGTCGACAGGGCTGGAAACACCATATATTTT. Translating gives CSVVDRAGNTIYF.